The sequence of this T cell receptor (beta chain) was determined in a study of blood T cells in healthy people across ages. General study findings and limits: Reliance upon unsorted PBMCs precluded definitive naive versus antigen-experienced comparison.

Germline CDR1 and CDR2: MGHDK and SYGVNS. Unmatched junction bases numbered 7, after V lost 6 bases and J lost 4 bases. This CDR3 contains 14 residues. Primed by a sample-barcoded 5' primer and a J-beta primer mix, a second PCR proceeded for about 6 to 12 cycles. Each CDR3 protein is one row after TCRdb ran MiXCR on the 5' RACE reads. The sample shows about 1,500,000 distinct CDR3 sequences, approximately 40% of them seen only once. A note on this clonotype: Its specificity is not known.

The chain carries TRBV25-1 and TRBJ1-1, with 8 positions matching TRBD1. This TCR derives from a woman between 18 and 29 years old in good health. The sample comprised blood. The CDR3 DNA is TGTGCCAGCAGAGCAGGGGGCGAGAGCACTGAAGCTTTCTTT. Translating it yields CASRAGGESTEAFF.